One T cell receptor beta chain is described in this entry. Its antigen remains unidentified. The data are from a study of cytotoxic CD8 clonotypes in ibrutinib-treated CLL. General study results and limits: Sustained-remission and progressing patients diverged in sampling times.

TCRdb's copy holds only in-frame clones and misses some; the assay was immunoSEQ multiplex PCR. Of roughly 150,000 clones in the sample, 81% were seen once. This CDR3 is 16 amino acids long. Germline V gene data show CDR1 as MGHRA and CDR2 as YSYEKL. The V gene lost 1 base and the J gene lost 0 bases, with 10 bases spanning the gap. The chain has TRBV4-1 and TRBJ2-1; possibly TRBD1 for D (5 bases). The sample consisted of PBMCs, taken after 12 months of ibrutinib treatment. The sequence was collected from a human donor with chronic lymphocytic leukemia. The CDR3 is CASSQVDILSYNEQFF. CDR3 bases: TGCGCCAGCAGCCAAGTGGACATCCTCTCCTACAATGAGCAGTTCTTC.